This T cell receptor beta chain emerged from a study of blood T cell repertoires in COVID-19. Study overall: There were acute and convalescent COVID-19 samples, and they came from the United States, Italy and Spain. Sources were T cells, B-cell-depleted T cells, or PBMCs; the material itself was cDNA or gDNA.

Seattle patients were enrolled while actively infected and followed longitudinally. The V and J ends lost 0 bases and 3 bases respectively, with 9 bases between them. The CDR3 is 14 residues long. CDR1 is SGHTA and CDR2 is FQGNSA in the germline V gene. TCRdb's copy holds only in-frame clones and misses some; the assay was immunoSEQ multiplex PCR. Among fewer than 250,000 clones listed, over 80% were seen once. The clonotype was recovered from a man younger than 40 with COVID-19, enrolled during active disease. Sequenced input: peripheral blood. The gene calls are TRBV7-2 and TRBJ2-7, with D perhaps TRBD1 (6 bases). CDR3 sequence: CASSLARDNYEQYF. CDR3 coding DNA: TGTGCCAGCAGCTTAGCCCGGGACAACTACGAGCAGTACTTC.